This TCR beta chain came from a study of cytomegalovirus exposure and HLA in healthy donors. Study-level background: Among 150 million to 200 million T cells, an earlier analysis found roughly 110 million unique TCR beta sequences. Study outcomes and limitations: Analyzed later, association rates of TCRs varied across HLA loci, with DRB1 most and HLA-C fewest. According to reports, the classifier identified cytomegalovirus status with high specificity and sensitivity.

As for this clone: Its antigen remains unknown.

The PCR used 60 Vbeta and 13 Jbeta primers. TCRdb's copy holds only in-frame clones and misses some; the assay was immunoSEQ multiplex PCR. Among about 150,000 clones listed, around 75% were seen once. V shed 4 bases and J shed 3 bases, with 11 bases lying between them. Germline loops: CDR1 SGHRS, CDR2 YFSETQ. The CDR3 contains 13 residues. The chain combines TRBV5-1 with TRBJ2-7; TRBD1 is a possible D gene (6 bases). The sequenced sample consisted of PBMCs. This receptor was obtained from a man aged 30 to 45 in good health and CMV-seronegative. The DNA of the CDR3 is TGCGCCAGCAGCGTCCGGGACAACTACGAGCAGTACTTC. Amino acids: CASSVRDNYEQYF.